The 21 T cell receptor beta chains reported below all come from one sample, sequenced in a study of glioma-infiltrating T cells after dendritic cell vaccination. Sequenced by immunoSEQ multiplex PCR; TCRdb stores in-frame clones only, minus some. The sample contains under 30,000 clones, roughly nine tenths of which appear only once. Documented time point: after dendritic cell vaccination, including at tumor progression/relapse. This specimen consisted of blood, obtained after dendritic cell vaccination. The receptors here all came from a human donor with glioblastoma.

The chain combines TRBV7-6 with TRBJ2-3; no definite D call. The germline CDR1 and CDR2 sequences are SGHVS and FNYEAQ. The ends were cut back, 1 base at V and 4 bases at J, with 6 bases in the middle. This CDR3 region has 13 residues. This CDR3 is CASSLVGADTQYF. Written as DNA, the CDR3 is TGTGCCAGCAGCTTAGTCGGAGCAGATACGCAGTATTTT.

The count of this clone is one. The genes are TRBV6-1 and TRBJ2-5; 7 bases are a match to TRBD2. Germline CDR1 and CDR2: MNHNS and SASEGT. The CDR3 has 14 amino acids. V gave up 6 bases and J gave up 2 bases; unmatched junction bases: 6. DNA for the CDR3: TGTGCCAGCAGACGGGACTACCAACAAGAGACCCAGTACTTC. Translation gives CASRRDYQQETQYF.

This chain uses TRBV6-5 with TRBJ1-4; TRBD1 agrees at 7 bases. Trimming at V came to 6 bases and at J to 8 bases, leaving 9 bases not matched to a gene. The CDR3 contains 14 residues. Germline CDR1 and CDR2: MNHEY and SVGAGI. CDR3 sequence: CASSLGGSGEKLFF. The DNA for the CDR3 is TGTGCCAGCAGCCTAGGGGGCAGTGGGGAAAAACTGTTTTTT.

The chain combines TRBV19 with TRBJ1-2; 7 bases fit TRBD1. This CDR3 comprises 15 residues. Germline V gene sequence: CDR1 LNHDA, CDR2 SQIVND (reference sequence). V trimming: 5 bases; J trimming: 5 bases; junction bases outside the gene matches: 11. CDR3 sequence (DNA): TGTGCCAGTAGTCTTGTTAGGGGGCAGGAGTATGGCTACACCTTC. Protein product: CASSLVRGQEYGYTF.

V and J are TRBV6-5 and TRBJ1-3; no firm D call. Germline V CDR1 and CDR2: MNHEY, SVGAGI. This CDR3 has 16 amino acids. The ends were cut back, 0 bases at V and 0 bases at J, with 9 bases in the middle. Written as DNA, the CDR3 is TGTGCCAGCAGTTACTCGATCGTACACTCTGGAAACACCATATATTTT. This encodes CASSYSIVHSGNTIYF.

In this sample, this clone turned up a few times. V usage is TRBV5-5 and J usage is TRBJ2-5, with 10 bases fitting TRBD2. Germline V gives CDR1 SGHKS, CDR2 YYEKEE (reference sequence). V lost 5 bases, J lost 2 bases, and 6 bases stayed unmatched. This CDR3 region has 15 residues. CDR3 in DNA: TGTGCCAGCAGTCGAGTGACTAGCGGGCAAGAGACCCAGTACTTC. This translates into CASSRVTSGQETQYF.

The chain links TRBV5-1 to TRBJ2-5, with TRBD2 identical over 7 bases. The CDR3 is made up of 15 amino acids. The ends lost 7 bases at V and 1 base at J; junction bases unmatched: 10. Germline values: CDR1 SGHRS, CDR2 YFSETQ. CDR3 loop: CASYVASGFQETQYF. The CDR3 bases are TGCGCCAGCTATGTCGCTAGCGGATTCCAAGAGACCCAGTACTTC.

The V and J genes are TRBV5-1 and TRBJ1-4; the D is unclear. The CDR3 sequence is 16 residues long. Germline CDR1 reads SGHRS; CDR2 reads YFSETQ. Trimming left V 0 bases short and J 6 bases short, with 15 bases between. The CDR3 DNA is TGCGCCAGCAGCTTGGCCTCGGGGATGCGCGATGAAAAACTGTTTTTT. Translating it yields CASSLASGMRDEKLFF.

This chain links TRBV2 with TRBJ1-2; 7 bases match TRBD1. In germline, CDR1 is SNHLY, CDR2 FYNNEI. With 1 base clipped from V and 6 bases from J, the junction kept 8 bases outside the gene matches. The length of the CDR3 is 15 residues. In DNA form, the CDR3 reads TGTGCCAGCAGTGAAGAGGGGGCAGGATTCAATGGCTACACCTTC. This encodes CASSEEGAGFNGYTF. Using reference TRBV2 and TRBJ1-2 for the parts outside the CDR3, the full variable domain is EPEVTQTPSHQVTQMGQEVILRCVPISNHLYFYWYRQILGQKVEFLVSFYNNEISEKSEIFDDQFSVERPDGSNFTLKIRSTKLEDSAMYFCASSEEGAGFNGYTFGSGTRLTVV.

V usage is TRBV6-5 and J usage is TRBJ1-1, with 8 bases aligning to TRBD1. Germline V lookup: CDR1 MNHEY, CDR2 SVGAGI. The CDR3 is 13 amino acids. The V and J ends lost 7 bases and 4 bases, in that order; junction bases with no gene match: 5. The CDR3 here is CASTPDRVTEAFF. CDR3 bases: TGTGCCAGCACCCCGGACAGGGTCACTGAAGCTTTCTTT.

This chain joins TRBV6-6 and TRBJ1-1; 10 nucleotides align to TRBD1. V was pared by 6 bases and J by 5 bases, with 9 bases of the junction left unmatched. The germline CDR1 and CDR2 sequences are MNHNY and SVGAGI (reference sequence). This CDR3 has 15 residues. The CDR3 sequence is CASRPGQGSLTEAFF. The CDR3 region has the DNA TGTGCCAGCAGACCGGGACAGGGGTCTCTAACTGAAGCTTTCTTT.

The DNA for the CDR3 is TGTGCCAGCAGTATCGCAGGGGGATCCAGGCAGCCCCAGCATTTT. Translated: CASSIAGGSRQPQHF. The J gene is TRBJ1-5, the V gene TRBV2; 7 bases map to TRBD1. Germline-derived CDR1 and CDR2 are SNHLY and FYNNEI. CDR3 length: 15 amino acids. Trimming at V came to 5 bases and at J to 7 bases, leaving 11 bases not matched to a gene.

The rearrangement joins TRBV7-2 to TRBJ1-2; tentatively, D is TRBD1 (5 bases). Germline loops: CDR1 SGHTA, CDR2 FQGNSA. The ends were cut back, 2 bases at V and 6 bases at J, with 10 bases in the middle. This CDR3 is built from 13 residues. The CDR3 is CASSLRRGDGYTF. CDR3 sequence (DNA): TGTGCCAGCAGCTTACGGAGGGGAGATGGCTACACCTTC.

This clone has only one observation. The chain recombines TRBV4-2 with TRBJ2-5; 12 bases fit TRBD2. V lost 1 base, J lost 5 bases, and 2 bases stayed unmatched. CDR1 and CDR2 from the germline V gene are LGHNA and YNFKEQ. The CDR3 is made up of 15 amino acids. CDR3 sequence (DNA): TGTGCCAGCAGCCAAGGGACTAGCGGGGCGGAGACCCAGTACTTC. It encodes CASSQGTSGAETQYF.

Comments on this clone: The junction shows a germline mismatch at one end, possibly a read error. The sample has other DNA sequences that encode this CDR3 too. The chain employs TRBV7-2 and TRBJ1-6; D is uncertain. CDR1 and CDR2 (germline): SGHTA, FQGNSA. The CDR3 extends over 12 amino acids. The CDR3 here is CASSLANSPLHF. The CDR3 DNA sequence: TGTGCCAGCAGCTTGGCAAATTCCCCCCTCCACTTT.

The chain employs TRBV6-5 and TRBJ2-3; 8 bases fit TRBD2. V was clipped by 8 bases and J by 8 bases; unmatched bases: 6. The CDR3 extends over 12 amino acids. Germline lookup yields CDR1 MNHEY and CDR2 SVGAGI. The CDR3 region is CASVDSGATQYF. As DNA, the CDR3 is TGTGCCAGCGTAGATAGCGGGGCTACGCAGTATTTT.

The CDR3 protein is CASSSSTGAYEQYF. CDR3 coding DNA: TGTGCCAGCAGCTCAAGTACAGGGGCGTACGAGCAGTACTTC. The rearrangement links TRBV7-8 to TRBJ2-7, with 7 bases identical to TRBD1. The CDR3 runs to 14 residues. The germline CDR1 and CDR2 sequences are SGHVS and FQNEAQ. The V gene end was trimmed by 4 bases and the J gene end by 4 bases; junction bases not matched to a gene: 7.

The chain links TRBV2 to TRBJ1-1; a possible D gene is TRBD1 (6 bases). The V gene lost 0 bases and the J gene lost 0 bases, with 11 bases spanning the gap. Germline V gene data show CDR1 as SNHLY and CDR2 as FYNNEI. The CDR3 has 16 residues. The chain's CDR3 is CASSEARGSVNTEAFF. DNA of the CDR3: TGTGCCAGCAGTGAAGCGAGGGGGTCGGTGAACACTGAAGCTTTCTTT.

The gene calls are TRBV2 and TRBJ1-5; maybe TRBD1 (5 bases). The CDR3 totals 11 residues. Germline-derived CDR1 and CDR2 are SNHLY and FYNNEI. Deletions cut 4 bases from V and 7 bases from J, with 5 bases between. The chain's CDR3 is CASSGGQPQHF. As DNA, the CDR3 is TGTGCCAGCAGTGGGGGCCAGCCCCAGCATTTT. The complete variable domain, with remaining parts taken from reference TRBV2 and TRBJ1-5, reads EPEVTQTPSHQVTQMGQEVILRCVPISNHLYFYWYRQILGQKVEFLVSFYNNEISEKSEIFDDQFSVERPDGSNFTLKIRSTKLEDSAMYFCASSGGQPQHFGDGTRLSIL.

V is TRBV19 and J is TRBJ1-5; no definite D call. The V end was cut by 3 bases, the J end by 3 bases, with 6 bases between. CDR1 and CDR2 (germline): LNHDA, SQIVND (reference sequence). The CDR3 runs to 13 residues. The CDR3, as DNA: TGTGCCAGTAGTATCCGTCTCAATCAGCCCCAGCATTTT. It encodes CASSIRLNQPQHF.

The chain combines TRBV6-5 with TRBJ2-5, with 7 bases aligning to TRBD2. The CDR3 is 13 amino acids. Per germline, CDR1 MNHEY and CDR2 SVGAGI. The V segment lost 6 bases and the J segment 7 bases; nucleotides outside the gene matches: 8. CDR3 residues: CASSRTQRGTQYF. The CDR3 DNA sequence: TGTGCCAGCAGCAGGACTCAGCGGGGGACCCAGTACTTC.